Listed here are 20 T cell receptor beta chains from one sample, sequenced in a study of blood T cell repertoires in COVID-19 (dated by TCRdb to 2018 to 2020). The method was the immunoSEQ multiplex PCR assay. In its TCRdb copy, this immuneACCESS table keeps in-frame sequences only and misses some clones. Where compared with another copy, unresolved V genes explain less than half of these, and the others have no known cause. The sample has more than 55,000 clones on record, just over 85% of them singletons. Clones ranked in the top ten supply roughly 1.4% of the sample. Sequences were obtained from peripheral blood. The receptors derive from a woman aged 80 or older with acute or convalescent COVID-19.

V usage is TRBV21-1 and J usage is TRBJ2-1; the DNA was not compared with TRBD1, the D call given in the table. TRBV21-1 is termed a pseudogene. The CDR3 contains 13 residues. This CDR3 reads CASTVIQGDEQFF. In DNA, the CDR3 is TGTGCCAGCACCGTAATCCAGGGGGATGAGCAGTTCTTC.

The chain couples TRBV2 to TRBJ1-5; possibly TRBD1 for D (6 bases). Per germline, CDR1 SNHLY and CDR2 FYNNEI. The V gene lost 4 bases and the J gene lost 7 bases, with 14 bases spanning the gap. The CDR3 consists of 14 residues. The CDR3 region has the DNA TGTGCCAGCAGTGTTACAGGGTTGTGGCAGCCCCAGCATTTT. Encoded protein: CASSVTGLWQPQHF.

The chain links TRBV18 to TRBJ2-7; 7 bases map to TRBD2. The CDR3 contains 15 residues. Trimming cost V 1 base and J 4 bases; bases outside gene matches: 7. Per the germline V gene, CDR1 is KGHSH and CDR2 is LQKENI. Written as DNA, the CDR3 is TGTGCCAGCTCACCACTGAGCGGGAATGAGTACGAGCAGTACTTC. This translates into CASSPLSGNEYEQYF.

In its sample, this clone was seen once. V gene TRBV5-5 combines with J gene TRBJ1-4; TRBD1 agrees at 9 bases. CDR3 length: 15 amino acids. Germline V gives CDR1 SGHKS, CDR2 YYEKEE (reference sequence). Trimming at V came to 7 bases and at J to 1 base, leaving 5 bases not matched to a gene. DNA for the CDR3: TGTGCCAGCTCCCCGGGACAGGGAACTAATGAAAAACTGTTTTTT. Its protein product is CASSPGQGTNEKLFF.

The rearrangement joins TRBV6-2 or TRBV6-3 to TRBJ1-5, with D unresolved. The CDR3 runs 16 residues. Looked up from germline, CDR1 is MNHEY and CDR2 is SVGEGT. The V end was cut by 5 bases, the J end by 2 bases, with 16 bases between. This chain's CDR3 is CASSAGGPGGNQPQHF. In nucleotides, the CDR3 is TGTGCCAGCAGTGCGGGTGGGCCTGGGGGCAATCAGCCCCAGCATTTT.

The V gene is TRBV3-1 (or the pseudogene TRBV3-2), the J gene TRBJ2-5; D unresolved. CDR1 is LGHDT and CDR2 is YNNKEL in the germline V gene (reference sequence). The CDR3 runs 14 residues. Between the trimmed V and J ends, which lost 1 base and 4 bases, there was a span of 10 bases. The CDR3 region has the DNA TGTGCCAGCAGCCAAGTGGCCAGGCGAGAGACCCAGTACTTC. The encoded protein is CASSQVARRETQYF.

The rearrangement joins TRBV5-4 to TRBJ2-7; 10 positions match TRBD2. The V segment lost 4 bases and the J segment 0 bases; nucleotides outside the gene matches: 4. Germline assignment: CDR1 SGHNT and CDR2 YYREEE (reference sequence). This CDR3 spans 15 amino acids. DNA of the CDR3: TGTGCCAGCAGCCTTCCTAGCGGGAGCTCCTACGAGCAGTACTTC. This sequence encodes CASSLPSGSSYEQYF. The full variable domain, with the rest looked up from reference TRBV5-4 and TRBJ2-7, is ETGVTQSPTHLIKTRGQQVTLRCSSQSGHNTVSWYQQALGQGPQFIFQYYREEENGRGNFPPRFSGLQFPNYSSELNVNALELDDSALYLCASSLPSGSSYEQYFGPGTRLTVT.

V and J are TRBV19 and TRBJ1-1; a weak D match, TRBD1 (5 bases). There are 13 residues in the CDR3. V was clipped by 11 bases and J by 0 bases, with 13 bases between them. Germline V lookup: CDR1 LNHDA, CDR2 SQIVND (reference sequence). The CDR3 reads CASSGTLNTEAFF. CDR3 DNA sequence: TGTGCCTCCTCGGGGACTTTGAACACTGAAGCTTTCTTT.

The chain joins TRBV9 to TRBJ2-1, with D possibly matching TRBD2 (7 bases). The V and J ends lost 2 bases and 2 bases respectively, with 8 bases between them. CDR1 is SGDLS and CDR2 is YYNGEE in the germline V gene. The CDR3 sequence is 14 residues long. DNA of the CDR3: TGTGCCAGCAGCGTCGGGGGGCCCTACAATGAGCAGTTCTTC. Translation gives CASSVGGPYNEQFF. The full variable domain, its missing parts supplied by reference TRBV9 and TRBJ2-1, is DSGVTQTPKHLITATGQRVTLRCSPRSGDLSVYWYQQSLDQGLQFLIQYYNGEERAKGNILERFSAQQFPDLHSELNLSSLELGDSALYFCASSVGGPYNEQFFGPGTRLTVL.

This clone was detected once. CDR3 bases: TGCGCCAGCAGCCAGATGGGACAGAGGAATGAAAAACTGTTTTTT. Amino acids: CASSQMGQRNEKLFF. The chain is built from TRBV4-3 and TRBJ1-4; TRBD1 agrees at 7 bases. The germline gives CDR1 LGHNA, CDR2 YSLEER. The ends lost 3 bases at V and 5 bases at J; junction bases unmatched: 6. The CDR3 loop spans 15 amino acids.

This rearrangement joins TRBV6-2 or TRBV6-3 to TRBJ2-7; no clear D. V was pared by 5 bases and J by 3 bases, with 8 bases between. The germline gives CDR1 MNHEY, CDR2 SVGEGT. CDR3 length: 12 amino acids. CDR3 sequence: CASSRRHYEQYF. DNA for the CDR3: TGTGCCAGCAGTCGCCGACACTACGAGCAGTACTTC.

CDR3 sequence: CASSETSGRAGEQYF. CDR3 bases: TGTGCCAGCAGTGAGACTAGCGGGAGGGCCGGGGAGCAGTACTTC. The chain uses TRBV2 and TRBJ2-7; 14 positions match TRBD2. J lost 7 bases, V lost 3 bases, and 5 bases had no gene match. CDR1 and CDR2 from the germline V gene are SNHLY and FYNNEI. The CDR3 is made up of 15 amino acids.

This chain connects TRBV27 to TRBJ2-1, with 8 bases that match TRBD1. The CDR3 length is 12 residues. The germline gives CDR1 MNHEY, CDR2 SMNVEV (reference sequence). Trimming cost V 8 bases and J 9 bases; bases outside gene matches: 6. CDR3 sequence (DNA): TGTGCCAGCGGGCGGACAGGGACTGAGCAGTTCTTC. Encoded protein: CASGRTGTEQFF.

The V call is TRBV9, the J call TRBJ2-7; D perhaps matches TRBD2 (5 bases). The CDR3 has 14 amino acids. V was shortened by 1 base and J by 5 bases, with 13 bases between the two germline ends. Germline V gene sequence: CDR1 SGDLS, CDR2 YYNGEE. The CDR3 sequence: CASSVRWEPNEQYF. DNA for the CDR3: TGTGCCAGCAGCGTAAGATGGGAGCCCAACGAGCAGTACTTC.

The gene calls are TRBV7-2 and TRBJ1-2, with D tentatively TRBD1 (5 bases). The CDR3 sequence is 16 residues long. The V gene's germline CDR1 is SGHTA and CDR2 FQGNSA. Trimming removed 5 bases at V and 5 bases at J, with 21 bases between. The CDR3 DNA sequence: TGTGCCAGCAGCCGGGGGTCAGGCGAAACAGTATATGGCTACACCTTC. Translating gives CASSRGSGETVYGYTF. The full variable domain, in which reference TRBV7-2 and TRBJ1-2 provide the parts outside the CDR3, is GAGVSQSPSNKVTEKGKDVELRCDPISGHTALYWYRQSLGQGLEFLIYFQGNSAPDKSGLPSDRFSAERTGGSVSTLTIQRTQQEDSAVYLCASSRGSGETVYGYTFGSGTRLTVV.

This clone was recorded once. CDR3 in amino acids: CASSGTGGGTQYF. The CDR3 DNA sequence: TGTGCCAGCAGTGGGACAGGGGGCGGTACGCAGTATTTT. V gene TRBV6-2 or TRBV6-3 combines with J gene TRBJ2-3; 12 bases agree with TRBD1. Trimming took 5 bases from V and 8 from J; bases not matched to a gene: 2. From germline, CDR1 is MNHEY and CDR2 SVGEGT. This CDR3 contains 13 residues.

The chain joins TRBV11-3 to TRBJ2-3, with D perhaps TRBD2 (5 bases). This CDR3 spans 14 amino acids. CDR1 and CDR2 (germline): SGHNT, YENEEA. V lost 1 base to trimming and J lost 8 bases, with 13 bases between them. CDR3: CASSLGGASGTQYF. The DNA for the CDR3 is TGTGCCAGCAGCTTAGGGGGAGCCTCCGGTACGCAGTATTTT.

V and J are TRBV4-1 and TRBJ2-3, with D tentatively TRBD2 (6 bases). Trimming removed 4 bases at V and 1 base at J, with 12 bases between. The CDR3 loop spans 15 amino acids. Germline CDR1 is MGHRA and CDR2 is YSYEKL. The DNA of the CDR3 is TGCGCCAGCAGCCCGGAGGGCAGGGGCACAGATACGCAGTATTTT. Translated, it gives CASSPEGRGTDTQYF.

The chain carries TRBV7-9 and TRBJ2-7; 9 bases are shared with TRBD1. The V and J ends lost 5 bases and 5 bases, in that order; junction bases with no gene match: 10. CDR3 length: 15 amino acids. Germline assignment: CDR1 SEHNR and CDR2 FQNEAQ (reference sequence). The CDR3 sequence: CASSMGQGDGDEQYF. The CDR3 region has the DNA TGTGCCAGCAGCATGGGACAGGGAGATGGCGACGAGCAGTACTTC.

This chain connects TRBV18 to TRBJ1-1; D is ambiguous. V was shortened by 6 bases and J by 1 base, with 18 bases between the two germline ends. From germline, CDR1 is KGHSH and CDR2 LQKENI. This CDR3 contains 16 residues. The CDR3 region has the DNA TGTGCCAGCTCGGTACTAGTAAAGGTAGGGAACACTGAAGCTTTCTTT. It codes for CASSVLVKVGNTEAFF.